The T cell receptor beta chain described here comes from a study of cytotoxic CD8 clonotypes in ibrutinib-treated CLL. In germline, CDR1 is LGHNA, CDR2 YNFKEQ. There are 14 residues in the CDR3. V was trimmed by 1 base and J by 1 base, leaving 7 bases between them. Profiled with immunoSEQ multiplex PCR; TCRdb holds only in-frame clones, not every one. Of roughly 28,000 clones listed, 62% are singletons. The sample was PBMCs, taken before ibrutinib treatment. The rearrangement uses TRBV4-2 and TRBJ1-2; D is unresolved. The source of this sequence is a human donor with chronic lymphocytic leukemia. CDR3 residues: CASSQVQDNYGYTF. The CDR3 region has the DNA TGTGCCAGCAGCCAAGTCCAGGATAACTATGGCTACACCTTC.